These 10 T cell receptor beta chains came from one sample sequenced in a study of T cells in Graves' hyperthyroidism and ophthalmopathy. TCR beta CDR3 regions were amplified from RNA transcripts. Using the HTBI primer set, a first-round RT-PCR was run on the TCR CDR3. TCRdb processed the multiplex PCR reads anew with MiXCR; each CDR3 protein has one entry. The data show a few hundred thousand distinct CDR3 sequences, around 45% seen once. Sequenced input: peripheral blood or thyroid tissue (not recorded which). These receptor sequences come from a woman under 30 with Graves' hyperthyroidism.

This clonotype was detected many times. The chain couples TRBV3-1 to TRBJ2-7, with no clear D. V was clipped by 0 bases and J by 4 bases, with 7 bases between them. Per the germline V gene, CDR1 is LGHDT and CDR2 is YNNKEL (reference sequence). The CDR3 is 13 residues long. The CDR3 reads CASSQDSLYEQYF. CDR3 bases: TGTGCCAGCAGCCAAGACAGTTTATACGAGCAGTACTTC.

This clonotype was counted a single time. The rearrangement links TRBV6-1 to TRBJ1-5, with D perhaps matching TRBD1 (5 bases). The CDR3 is 16 amino acids. Per the germline V gene, CDR1 is MNHNS and CDR2 is SASEGT. V dropped 6 bases and J dropped 3 bases, with 18 bases sitting between them. This CDR3 reads CASSLASDSNNQPQHF. CDR3 DNA sequence: TGTGCCAGCAGCTTGGCGTCCGACAGCAACAATCAGCCCCAGCATTTT.

This clonotype has more than one count but fewer than ten. Relative to the germline gene, one junction end is altered; a read error may explain this. V and J are TRBV10-3 and TRBJ1-2; 7 bases align to TRBD1. In germline, CDR1 is ENHRY, CDR2 SYGVKD. CDR3 size: 17 residues. This CDR3 reads CASSELNSGQTNYGYTF. For the CDR3, the DNA is TGTGCCAGCAGTGAATTGAATTCGGGACAGACTAACTATGGCTACACCTTC.

About this clonotype: A read error is possible here, since a much larger clone lies one base away. This chain uses TRBV6-5 with TRBJ2-7; 10 bases align to TRBD1. The J segment lost 5 bases and the V segment lost 9 bases, leaving 10 bases of the junction unmatched. The CDR3 is 14 residues long. Per the germline V gene, CDR1 is MNHEY and CDR2 is SVGAGI. CDR3 in amino acids: CASTSTGGRDEQYF. The DNA of the CDR3 is TGTGCCAGTACCTCGACAGGGGGCAGGGACGAGCAGTACTTC.

The chain has TRBV4-2 and TRBJ1-2, with 10 bases fitting TRBD1. The CDR3 runs to 15 residues. V was pared by 4 bases and J by 8 bases, with 10 bases of the junction left unmatched. The germline V gene has CDR1 LGHNA and CDR2 YNFKEQ. CDR3 protein: CASSRIDRGQGGYTF. CDR3 DNA: TGTGCCAGCAGCCGCATTGACAGGGGGCAGGGCGGCTACACCTTC.

In its sample, this clonotype was seen many times. The V gene is TRBV10-3, the J gene TRBJ1-6, with 10 bases lining up with TRBD1. The trim removed 4 bases at V and 8 bases at J, leaving 11 bases unmatched. Per germline, CDR1 ENHRY and CDR2 SYGVKD. The CDR3 contains 17 residues. The CDR3 loop reads CAISVGHPGQGYSPLHF. The CDR3 region has the DNA TGTGCCATCAGTGTTGGCCACCCGGGACAGGGGTATTCACCCCTCCACTTT.

Details on this clonotype: This could be a read error, since a much larger clone is one nucleotide away. The J gene is TRBJ2-2, the V gene TRBV12-3 or TRBV12-4, with D uncertain. The CDR3 totals 15 residues. V lost 8 bases and J lost 4, with 17 bases in between. DNA for the CDR3: TGTGCCAGCTCCCCCTGGGGTTCTGCCACCGGGGAGCTGTTTTTT. This encodes CASSPWGSATGELFF.

At least ten counts were recorded for this clonotype. The genes are TRBV20-1 and TRBJ2-5; D is perhaps TRBD2 (7 bases). This CDR3 contains 15 residues. From germline, CDR1 is DFQATT and CDR2 SNEGSKA (reference sequence). Trimming cost V 1 base and J 3 bases, with 15 bases left between them. The CDR3 DNA follows: TGCAGTGCTAGAGGGGGGGCGGGAGTGGAAGAGACCCAGTACTTC. Translated: CSARGGAGVEETQYF.

This clonotype has at least ten counts. Here the CDR3 reads CATSDDGQGYGYTF. The CDR3 nucleotides are TGTGCCACCAGTGATGACGGACAGGGGTATGGCTACACCTTC. V usage is TRBV24-1 and J usage is TRBJ1-2; 9 positions match TRBD1. With 3 bases clipped from V and 5 bases from J, the junction kept 3 bases outside the gene matches. This CDR3 is built from 14 residues. The germline gives CDR1 KGHDR, CDR2 SFDVKD.

On this clonotype: It may be a read error: a sequence one base away is much more abundant. The V gene is TRBV11-2, the J gene TRBJ2-7; D gene uncertain. The CDR3 is made up of 12 amino acids. Trimming shortened V by 3 bases and J by 6 bases, and 9 bases separated the two germline ends. Looked up from germline, CDR1 is SGHAT and CDR2 is FQNNGV. The CDR3 bases are TGTGCCAGCAGCTTTGGATGTACCGAGCAGTACTTC. Protein product: CASSFGCTEQYF.